One and the same sample provided the 16 T cell receptor beta chains below, sequenced in a study of CD8 T cells in Susac syndrome. A quantity of about 0.45 to 1 ug RNA underwent reverse transcription using random hexamers. TCRdb passed the immunoSEQ multiplex PCR reads through MiXCR, listing each CDR3 protein once. The sample holds 200,000 to 250,000 distinct CDR3 sequences, about 95% seen once. The source material was CD4+ T cells from PBMCs. The receptors come from a human donor with multiple sclerosis.

The rearrangement links TRBV6-5 to TRBJ2-7, with 8 bases that match TRBD1. The V gene's germline CDR1 is MNHEY and CDR2 SVGAGI. This CDR3 is built from 15 residues. Trimming removed 1 base from V and 6 bases from J; junction bases left unmatched: 8. The CDR3 DNA sequence: TGTGCCAGCAGTTACTTTACCCGGACAGGGAGCGAGCAGTACTTC. It yields the protein CASSYFTRTGSEQYF.

The chain is built from TRBV9 and TRBJ2-1, with D tentatively TRBD2 (6 bases). The CDR3 spans 12 residues. In germline, CDR1 is SGDLS, CDR2 YYNGEE. Trimming pared 3 bases from V and 14 bases from J, leaving 15 bases between. CDR3 amino acids: CASSGDGRGEFF. As DNA, the CDR3 is TGTGCCAGCAGCGGTGACGGGAGAGGGGAGTTCTTC.

This clonotype appeared a single time. J is TRBJ2-2 and V is TRBV7-3; a weak D match, TRBD1 (5 bases). Trimming shortened V by 2 bases and J by 7 bases, and 17 bases separated the two germline ends. This CDR3 contains 16 residues. Per the germline V gene, CDR1 is SGHTA and CDR2 is FQGTGA. The CDR3 DNA is TGTGCCAGCAGCTTAGTCGGCAGGGCGATCGACGGGGAGCTGTTTTTT. It is translated as CASSLVGRAIDGELFF.

This chain links TRBV5-4 with TRBJ2-3; 8 bases are a match to TRBD2. Germline values: CDR1 SGHNT, CDR2 YYREEE (reference sequence). V trimming: 0 bases; J trimming: 4 bases; junction bases outside the gene matches: 7. The CDR3 extends over 16 amino acids. The CDR3 region has the DNA TGTGCCAGCAGCTTGGAAATCGGGAGGGGTCCAGATACGCAGTATTTT. Translated: CASSLEIGRGPDTQYF.

V usage is TRBV11-2 and J usage is TRBJ2-1, with D uncertain. With 2 bases removed from V and 10 bases from J, the gap between germline ends came to 12 bases. The germline CDR1 and CDR2 sequences are SGHAT and FQNNGV. The CDR3 spans 13 residues. Here the CDR3 reads CASSLFGGNEQFF. The CDR3 DNA reads TGTGCCAGCAGCTTATTTGGTGGGAACGAGCAGTTCTTC.

This chain connects TRBV4-1 to TRBJ1-1; D is ambiguous. The CDR3 extends over 14 amino acids. Germline-derived CDR1 and CDR2 are MGHRA and YSYEKL. Trimming removed 0 bases at V and 4 bases at J, with 9 bases between. The CDR3 spells CASSQEMGTTEAFF. The CDR3 DNA reads as TGCGCCAGCAGCCAAGAGATGGGCACCACTGAAGCTTTCTTT.

This clonotype was recorded once. The chain employs TRBV20-1 and TRBJ2-1; D gene ambiguous. This CDR3 contains 11 residues. Germline V CDR1 and CDR2: DFQATT, SNEGSKA (reference sequence). V lost 2 bases to trimming and J lost 7 bases, with 6 bases between them. CDR3 residues: CSARQKNEQFF. The CDR3 nucleotides are TGCAGTGCTAGACAAAAGAATGAGCAGTTCTTC.

This clonotype is a singleton in its sample. The CDR3 DNA is TGTGCCAGCAGCGTAGACCCTAGCCCTAACGAGCAGTACTTC. The encoded protein is CASSVDPSPNEQYF. This chain connects TRBV9 to TRBJ2-7; possible D gene TRBD2, 5 bases. CDR1 and CDR2 (germline): SGDLS, YYNGEE. V was cut by 0 bases and J by 5 bases, with 12 bases left in between. The CDR3 covers 14 residues.

V and J are TRBV7-9 and TRBJ2-7, with 8 bases fitting TRBD1. Losses at the gene ends were 5 bases for V and 5 bases for J; bases not matched to a gene: 8. The CDR3 totals 14 residues. Germline V gene sequence: CDR1 SEHNR, CDR2 FQNEAQ (reference sequence). Here the CDR3 reads CASSLGGQGNEQYF. The CDR3 DNA follows: TGTGCCAGCAGCCTGGGCGGACAGGGTAACGAGCAGTACTTC.

The V call is TRBV3-1, the J call TRBJ2-1; 9 bases fit TRBD2. Looked up from germline, CDR1 is LGHDT and CDR2 is YNNKEL (reference sequence). There are 16 residues in the CDR3. The trim removed 6 bases at V and 3 bases at J, leaving 9 bases unmatched. CDR3 region: CASRPTREGVYNEQFF. In DNA, the CDR3 is TGTGCCAGCAGACCTACGCGGGAGGGAGTCTACAATGAGCAGTTCTTC.

The genes are TRBV19 and TRBJ2-1; possible D gene TRBD2, 5 bases. The CDR3 runs to 11 residues. Germline values: CDR1 LNHDA, CDR2 SQIVND (reference sequence). V was pared by 3 bases and J by 10 bases, with 7 bases between. The CDR3 nucleotides read TGTGCCAGTAGTATTGCGGGCGAGCAGTTCTTC. Translating it yields CASSIAGEQFF.

The chain recombines TRBV12-3 or TRBV12-4 with TRBJ2-7, with D hard to call. Trimming shortened V by 5 bases and J by 3 bases, and 14 bases separated the two germline ends. This CDR3 region has 14 residues. CDR3 region: CASSPEGPGYEQYF. CDR3 bases: TGTGCCAGCAGTCCCGAAGGCCCAGGCTACGAGCAGTACTTC.

The chain carries TRBV12-3 or TRBV12-4 and TRBJ2-1; D possibly corresponds to TRBD2 (6 bases). Trimming left V 10 bases short and J 0 bases short, with 13 bases between. This CDR3 is built from 14 residues. CDR3 protein: CATRGQSSYNEQFF. DNA for the CDR3: TGTGCCACGCGGGGCCAGAGCTCCTACAATGAGCAGTTCTTC.

The CDR3 spells CASRALTGGEGETQYF. In nucleotides, the CDR3 is TGTGCCAGCAGGGCCTTAACAGGGGGCGAGGGGGAGACCCAGTACTTC. The rearrangement uses TRBV2 and TRBJ2-5; TRBD1 agrees at 9 bases. J gave up 5 bases and V 6 bases, and 13 bases lay outside the gene matches. This CDR3 contains 16 residues. From germline, CDR1 is SNHLY and CDR2 FYNNEI.

The chain couples TRBV7-2 to TRBJ1-5; D call uncertain. Trimming removed 4 bases at V and 11 bases at J, with 18 bases between. CDR1 and CDR2 from the germline V gene are SGHTA and FQGNSA. The CDR3 has 14 residues. DNA for the CDR3: TGTGCCAGCAGCTCGGGGTCCCCCATTGCGGCCCAGCATTTT. It is translated as CASSSGSPIAAQHF.

The chain combines TRBV29-1 with TRBJ2-7, with 11 positions matching TRBD2. Germline CDR1 reads SQVTM; CDR2 reads ANQGSEA. V was clipped by 6 bases and J by 4 bases; unmatched bases: 8. This CDR3 comprises 14 residues. The CDR3 region has the DNA TGCAGCGTGACAACCGGGACTAGCGGTTACGAGCAGTACTTC. This codes for CSVTTGTSGYEQYF.